The 15 T cell receptor beta chains below all came from one sample that was sequenced in a study of blood T cell repertoires in COVID-19. TCRdb's copy holds only in-frame clones and misses some; the assay was immunoSEQ multiplex PCR. The sample shows 100,000 to 150,000 clones, approximately 90% of them seen only once. The sample consisted of peripheral blood. The receptors originated from a man over 45 with active or convalescent COVID-19.

The V call is TRBV27, the J call TRBJ2-5; 7 bases fit TRBD1. Unmatched junction bases numbered 4, after V lost 4 bases and J lost 5 bases. Germline V gene lookup returns CDR1 MNHEY and CDR2 SMNVEV (reference sequence). The CDR3 is 13 amino acids. CDR3 coding DNA: TGTGCCAGCAGTTCACACAGGGGTGAGACCCAGTACTTC. The encoded protein is CASSSHRGETQYF.

This rearrangement joins TRBV12-3 or TRBV12-4 to TRBJ1-2; D remains ambiguous. Trimming took 3 bases from V and 4 from J, leaving 6 bases between them. This CDR3 spans 12 amino acids. The CDR3 DNA is TGTGCCAGCAGTTTTTTCAGCTATGGCTACACCTTC. Amino acids: CASSFFSYGYTF.

The chain recombines TRBV12-3 or TRBV12-4 with TRBJ1-4, with 11 nucleotides matching TRBD1. After removal of 10 bases from V and 11 bases from J, the junction contained 6 bases not matched to a gene. CDR3 length: 12 residues. In DNA form, the CDR3 reads TGTGCCACCGGACAGGGGGCGGGTAAACTGTTTTTT. Protein product: CATGQGAGKLFF.

This sequence joins TRBV27 and TRBJ2-7, with D tentatively TRBD1 (6 bases). Trimming left V 5 bases short and J 3 bases short, with 17 bases between. CDR1 is MNHEY, CDR2 SMNVEV, per germline (reference sequence). The CDR3 contains 15 residues. The CDR3 reads CASSLLPGQHYEQYF. The CDR3, as DNA: TGTGCCAGCAGTCTCCTCCCCGGACAGCACTACGAGCAGTACTTC.

This chain uses TRBV7-2 with TRBJ2-2; TRBD2 agrees at 7 bases. Germline V lookup: CDR1 SGHTA, CDR2 FQGNSA. This CDR3 has 16 residues. The V gene end was trimmed by 2 bases and the J gene end by 6 bases; junction bases not matched to a gene: 9. The DNA of the CDR3 is TGTGCCAGCAGCTTATGGTCGGGAGGCCCCTCCGGGGAGCTGTTTTTT. Translating it yields CASSLWSGGPSGELFF.

The chain combines TRBV11-3 with TRBJ1-6; the D is unclear. Trimming took 3 bases from V and 8 from J, leaving 8 bases between them. Germline CDR1 reads SGHNT; CDR2 reads YENEEA. The CDR3 is 13 amino acids. The CDR3 here is CASSLSRDSPLHF. The CDR3 region has the DNA TGTGCCAGCAGCTTGTCGAGGGATTCACCCCTCCACTTT.

CDR3: CASSKPGLGTQYF. CDR3 sequence (DNA): TGTGCCAGCAGCAAACCGGGACTAGGGACCCAGTACTTC. V and J are TRBV6-2 or TRBV6-3 and TRBJ2-5; TRBD2 agrees at 8 bases. From germline, CDR1 is MNHEY and CDR2 SVGEGT. V lost 6 bases, J lost 7 bases, and 7 bases stayed unmatched. The CDR3 covers 13 residues.

The genes are TRBV25-1 and TRBJ2-7, with D possibly matching TRBD1 (5 bases). Germline assignment: CDR1 MGHDK and CDR2 SYGVNS. V gave up 6 bases and J gave up 0 bases, with 9 bases separating them. The CDR3 has 13 residues. The CDR3 bases are TGTGCCAGCAGGAGACAGAGCTCCTACGAGCAGTACTTC. Protein sequence: CASRRQSSYEQYF.

The chain's CDR3 is CAWSHRALWVNTEAFF. CDR3 nucleotide sequence: TGTGCCTGGAGTCACAGGGCCCTCTGGGTGAACACTGAAGCTTTCTTT. The chain is built from TRBV30 and TRBJ1-1; maybe TRBD1 (6 bases). This CDR3 has 16 amino acids. With 2 bases removed from V and 0 bases from J, the gap between germline ends came to 16 bases. Germline V gives CDR1 GTSNPN, CDR2 SVGIG (reference sequence).

This chain joins TRBV9 and TRBJ2-3; 7 bases match TRBD2. Germline trimming cut 3 bases from V and 5 bases from J; bases unmatched to any gene: 9. CDR1 is SGDLS, CDR2 YYNGEE, per germline. This CDR3 spans 15 amino acids. In DNA form, the CDR3 reads TGTGCCAGCAGCGGAAGAGCGGGGCTTAAAGATACGCAGTATTTT. The encoded protein is CASSGRAGLKDTQYF. Drawing the rest from reference TRBV9 and TRBJ2-3, the complete variable domain is DSGVTQTPKHLITATGQRVTLRCSPRSGDLSVYWYQQSLDQGLQFLIQYYNGEERAKGNILERFSAQQFPDLHSELNLSSLELGDSALYFCASSGRAGLKDTQYFGPGTRLTVL.

In this sample, this clone turned up once. The rearrangement links TRBV5-1 to TRBJ2-2, with D maybe TRBD2 (6 bases). The CDR3 is 15 amino acids. Germline loops: CDR1 SGHRS, CDR2 YFSETQ. With 4 bases removed from V and 3 bases from J, the gap between germline ends came to 13 bases. The CDR3 nucleotides read TGCGCCAGCAGCCTGGGCGGAGGGGACACCGGGGAGCTGTTTTTT. Translating gives CASSLGGGDTGELFF. Filled out from reference TRBV5-1 and TRBJ2-2, the complete variable domain reads KAGVTQTPRYLIKTRGQQVTLSCSPISGHRSVSWYQQTPGQGLQFLFEYFSETQRNKGNFPGRFSGRQFSNSRSEMNVSTLELGDSALYLCASSLGGGDTGELFFGEGSRLTVL.

The V and J genes are TRBV7-2 and TRBJ2-7, with D possibly TRBD1 on 7 matching bases. The CDR3 covers 16 residues. Trimming removed 1 base at V and 2 bases at J, with 15 bases between. Per the germline V gene, CDR1 is SGHTA and CDR2 is FQGNSA. CDR3 nucleotides: TGTGCCAGCAGCTTAGGAGGGGGGACAGCCCCCTACGAGCAGTACTTC. Translating gives CASSLGGGTAPYEQYF.

The chain joins TRBV5-6 to TRBJ1-6; a possible D gene is TRBD1 (6 bases). CDR1 and CDR2 from the germline V gene are SGHDT and YYEEEE. V shed 2 bases and J shed 7 bases, with 10 bases lying between them. The CDR3 length is 14 residues. CDR3 protein: CASSFRTGNSPLHF. DNA for the CDR3: TGTGCCAGCAGCTTTAGAACAGGGAATTCACCCCTCCACTTT.

The chain links TRBV7-2 to TRBJ2-7; possible D gene TRBD1, 7 bases. The CDR3 sequence is 14 residues long. V was shortened by 1 base and J by 6 bases, with 13 bases between the two germline ends. Germline-derived CDR1 and CDR2 are SGHTA and FQGNSA. CDR3 in amino acids: CASSLGRGLSEQYF. The CDR3 DNA sequence: TGTGCCAGCAGCTTAGGGAGGGGGCTCAGCGAGCAGTACTTC.

The rearrangement uses TRBV25-1 and TRBJ2-3, with 7 bases aligning to TRBD2. There are 17 residues in the CDR3. V gave up 3 bases and J gave up 1 base; unmatched junction bases: 10. Looked up from germline, CDR1 is MGHDK and CDR2 is SYGVNS. The DNA for the CDR3 is TGTGCCAGCAGTGACTCCGGGCTAGCGGAAGGCACAGATACGCAGTATTTT. As protein: CASSDSGLAEGTDTQYF.